This T cell receptor (beta chain) was identified in a study of graft-versus-host responses after intestinal transplantation. Study-wide context: Uniformly, recipients were administered anti-thymocyte globulin induction with subsequent tacrolimus and steroids for roughly three years. Broader study findings: The study found high graft-versus-host to host-versus-graft clonal ratios in allografts of patients with graft-donor T cell macrochimerism. Peak circulating GvH clone levels tracked with early post-transplant HvG declines. In recipient marrow, GvH clones were found, and some appeared first in ileum or blood.

With respect to this clone: Antigen: not known.

Trimming cost V 0 bases and J 6 bases, with 8 bases left between them. This CDR3 has 13 amino acids. Germline V gene data show CDR1 as SGHAT and CDR2 as FQNNGV. Assay used: immunoSEQ multiplex PCR; TCRdb lists only in-frame clones, some missing. Of around 130,000 clones listed, more than 80% are singletons. The receptor was isolated from a human donor who received an intestinal transplant. The V call is TRBV11-2, the J call TRBJ2-5; no firm D call. Sequenced material: unstimulated CD4+ T cells sorted from spleen or lymph node cells, taken before intestinal transplant. As DNA, the CDR3 is TGTGCCAGCAGCTTAGAAGACAAACAGACCCAGTACTTC. This sequence encodes CASSLEDKQTQYF. Looking up the rest from reference TRBV11-2 and TRBJ2-5 gives the full variable domain: EAGVAQSPRYKIIEKRQSVAFWCNPISGHATLYWYQQILGQGPKLLIQFQNNGVVDDSQLPKDRFSAERLKGVDSTLKIQPAKLEDSAVYLCASSLEDKQTQYFGPGTRLLVL.